This T cell receptor beta chain was captured in a study of cytomegalovirus exposure and HLA in healthy donors. Whole-study findings and limits: Analyses of presence and absence presupposed an approximately uniform sequencing depth across donors. Later analysis associated a missense DCLRE1C variant with TCR beta V- and J-gene trimming.

Germline assignment: CDR1 SNHLY and CDR2 FYNNEI. Trimming cost V 5 bases and J 8 bases, with 21 bases left between them. This CDR3 has 15 amino acids. The PCR contained 60 Vbeta and 13 Jbeta primers. Profiled with immunoSEQ multiplex PCR; TCRdb holds only in-frame clones, not every one. The table includes tens of thousands of clones, over 60% detected once. On this clone: Its antigen remains unidentified.

The sequenced sample was PBMCs. This receptor was obtained from a woman in her fifties or sixties in good health and CMV-seropositive. The chain employs TRBV2 and TRBJ1-2; a possible D gene is TRBD1 (6 bases). This chain's CDR3 is CASSLRSGEFVGYTF. CDR3 coding DNA: TGTGCCAGCAGTCTTCGATCAGGGGAATTCGTCGGCTACACCTTC.